This paragraph reports one T cell receptor beta chain. Its specificity is unknown. V was clipped by 2 bases and J by 4 bases, with 13 bases between them. This CDR3 contains 14 residues. Germline CDR1 SGHRS, CDR2 YFSETQ. This sample was taken from a study of shared clonotypes between healthy human individuals. The study, taken as a whole, reports: It was observed that 5% to 6.5% of naive CD4 clonotypes were shared across a few donors. As a rule, naive subsets had a larger estimated richness than memory subsets.

The repertoire was sequenced with immunoSEQ multiplex PCR; TCRdb's copy has only in-frame clones and lacks some. The sample lists about 2.5 million clones; roughly 90% were seen once. The receptor's source is a man between 18 and 35 years old in good health. Some clones in this sample may be carry-over from other donors' samples. Sequenced: naive CD4+ T cells from PBMCs. The subset: CD45RA+ positively selected. The chain uses TRBV5-1 and TRBJ2-7; tentatively, D is TRBD1 (5 bases). The CDR3 is CASSLSPGRYEQYF. As DNA, the CDR3 is TGCGCCAGCAGCTTAAGTCCAGGGCGGTACGAGCAGTACTTC. The full variable domain, in which reference TRBV5-1 and TRBJ2-7 provide the parts outside the CDR3, is KAGVTQTPRYLIKTRGQQVTLSCSPISGHRSVSWYQQTPGQGLQFLFEYFSETQRNKGNFPGRFSGRQFSNSRSEMNVSTLELGDSALYLCASSLSPGRYEQYFGPGTRLTVT.